Described below is a single T cell receptor beta chain sequence and its context. A single base separates this from a much larger clone, so it may be a read error. The CDR3 ends on some other residue instead of the conserved phenylalanine or tryptophan, so this is likely a read error. This sample was taken from a study of T cell repertoires in cytomegalovirus infection. TCRdb recomputed calls from the reads with MiXCR, one row per CDR3 protein. The sample carries some 220,000 distinct CDR3 sequences, around 6.2% recorded once. The CDR3 has 13 residues. CDR1 and CDR2 from the germline V gene are MDHEN and SYDVKM. Trimming removed 6 bases from V and 5 bases from J, with 13 bases in between.

This clonotype was obtained from a human donor in good health (CMV status not recorded). Some clones in this sample may be carry-over from other donors' samples. This rearrangement joins TRBV28 to TRBJ1-2; no definite D call. Sequenced sample: PBMCs. CDR3 nucleotides: TGTGCCAGCAGGACCACACGCATTTATGGCTACACCCTC. Translated, it gives CASRTTRIYGYTL.